This section outlines one T cell receptor (beta chain) sequence together with its context. Its target is unknown. Time point meaning: newly diagnosed GD, antithyroid drugs for less than 3 months. PBMCs provided the RNA from which the TCR library was made. Under American Thyroid Association guidelines, Graves' disease was diagnosed. Researchers made TCR beta libraries by using iRepertoire HTBI primers and running Arm-PCR on CDR3 regions. How the authors handled the data: In the combined samples, roughly 62 TRBV and approximately 15 TRBJ segments were identified. From the multiplex PCR reads, TCRdb called clonotypes with MiXCR, one entry per CDR3 protein. The V and J calls shown here were made by TCRdb, not taken from the authors' results. The repertoire holds hundreds of thousands of distinct CDR3 sequences, with around 15% as singletons. This CDR3 is 15 amino acids long. V lost 3 bases and J lost 8, with 18 bases in between. The V gene's germline CDR1 is SGHRS and CDR2 YFSETQ.

These data belong to a study of regulatory T cells in long-lasting Graves disease. Study-level findings and limits: Preferential use of TRBV28, TRBJ1-2 and TRBJ2-5 was seen in persistent disease. Persistent Graves' cases showed lower TCR diversity than newly diagnosed cases.

This rearrangement joins TRBV5-1 to TRBJ2-4; tentatively, D is TRBD1 or TRBD2 (6 bases each). Specimen: peripheral blood mononuclear cells (PBMCs), collected at new diagnosis, from a patient treated with antithyroid drugs. This sequence originates from a female donor with Graves disease. The CDR3 region has the DNA TGCGCCAGCAGCTCGCTAGCGACTAAGGGGGACATTCAGTACTTC. Translating gives CASSSLATKGDIQYF.